The 24 T cell receptor beta chains listed next were all sequenced from one sample in a study of blood T cells in healthy people across ages. Through a sample-barcoded 5' primer and a J-beta primer mix, a second PCR was run for about 6 to 11 cycles. MiXCR, run by TCRdb on the 5' RACE reads, gives a single entry per CDR3 protein. Of roughly 1.5 million distinct CDR3 sequences listed, 35% to 45% are singletons. The sequenced material came from blood. These receptors were obtained from a young woman in good health.

This clonotype was seen a few times. This chain joins TRBV7-2 and TRBJ2-3; 10 bases agree with TRBD2. The CDR3 loop spans 15 amino acids. Germline V lookup: CDR1 SGHTA, CDR2 FQGNSA. The J segment lost 5 bases and the V segment lost 4 bases, leaving 6 bases of the junction unmatched. The CDR3 sequence is CASSSAGGFQDTQYF. CDR3 DNA sequence: TGTGCCAGCAGCTCAGCGGGGGGGTTTCAAGATACGCAGTATTTT.

This clonotype was detected a few times. The chain links TRBV20-1 to TRBJ2-1; D remains unclear. Germline V gene lookup returns CDR1 DFQATT and CDR2 SNEGSKA (reference sequence). The V gene lost 7 bases and the J gene lost 4 bases, with 17 bases spanning the gap. This CDR3 is 14 amino acids long. The chain's CDR3 is CSGALRARYNEQFF. CDR3 DNA: TGCAGTGGAGCCCTCCGGGCACGGTACAATGAGCAGTTCTTC.

The chain joins TRBV27 to TRBJ2-5, with 7 bases aligning to TRBD2. TRBJ2-7 explains the end of the DNA better; the J call may be wrong. Germline V lookup: CDR1 MNHEY, CDR2 SMNVEV (reference sequence). The CDR3 covers 17 residues. CDR3: CASSPQGIGGDSYEQYF. CDR3 in DNA: TGTGCCAGCAGCCCGCAGGGTATTGGGGGGGACTCCTACGAGCAGTACTTC.

The J gene is TRBJ2-7, the V gene TRBV9; D gene unclear. The V end was cut by 0 bases, the J end by 4 bases, with 14 bases between. Per germline, CDR1 SGDLS and CDR2 YYNGEE. CDR3 length: 15 residues. The CDR3 here is CASSVGMGGLYEQYF. The CDR3 DNA is TGTGCCAGCAGCGTAGGGATGGGCGGCCTTTACGAGCAGTACTTC.

The DNA for the CDR3 is TGTGCCAGCACTTCGACAGGGGGTTATGGCAATCAGCCCCAGCATTTT. Translating gives CASTSTGGYGNQPQHF. The rearrangement uses TRBV6-2 or TRBV6-3 and TRBJ1-5; 9 nucleotides line up with TRBD1. Germline CDR1 is MNHEY and CDR2 is SVGEGT. J gave up 2 bases and V 7 bases, and 9 bases lay outside the gene matches. CDR3 length equals 16 residues.

The chain recombines TRBV4-3 with TRBJ1-2; weak D call: TRBD1 (5 bases). CDR1 is LGHNA and CDR2 is YSLEER in the germline V gene. The CDR3 totals 12 residues. Trimming pared 3 bases from V and 7 bases from J, leaving 9 bases between. The CDR3 coding sequence is TGCGCCAGCAGCCACTCGACAGCTGGCTACACCTTC. This encodes CASSHSTAGYTF.

The genes are TRBV4-2 and TRBJ2-7; D perhaps matches TRBD1 (5 bases). V was cut by 0 bases and J by 11 bases, with 14 bases left in between. The CDR3 is 13 amino acids. Germline V gene lookup returns CDR1 LGHNA and CDR2 YNFKEQ. The CDR3 spells CASSQDIGENKYF. The CDR3, as DNA: TGTGCCAGCAGCCAAGATATAGGGGAAAACAAGTACTTC.

Only a few counts were recorded for this clonotype. The DNA for the CDR3 is TGCGCCAGCAGCCAACCCCTAGCGTTCTACGAGCAGTACTTC. This codes for CASSQPLAFYEQYF. This sequence joins TRBV4-1 and TRBJ2-7, with D perhaps matching TRBD2 (6 bases). The CDR3 has 14 residues. The V end was cut by 2 bases, the J end by 3 bases, with 11 bases between. CDR1 is MGHRA, CDR2 YSYEKL, per germline.

This rearrangement joins TRBV12-3 or TRBV12-4 to TRBJ2-7; 14 nucleotides agree with TRBD2. With V trimmed by 5 bases and J by 5 bases, 5 bases remained unmatched. The CDR3 length is 15 residues. The CDR3: CASSPTSGRADEQYF. DNA for the CDR3: TGTGCCAGCAGTCCGACTAGCGGGAGGGCGGACGAGCAGTACTTC.

This rearrangement joins TRBV7-3 to TRBJ2-3; 12 bases fit TRBD1. The trim removed 4 bases at V and 3 bases at J, leaving 2 bases unmatched. Germline values: CDR1 SGHTA, CDR2 FQGTGA. The CDR3 is 15 amino acids. The CDR3 nucleotides are TGTGCCAGCAGCTCGGGACAGGGGGCAACAGATACGCAGTATTTT. It specifies CASSSGQGATDTQYF.

The gene calls are TRBV7-9 and TRBJ1-1; D unclear. Deletions cut 1 base from V and 2 bases from J, with 11 bases between. This CDR3 region has 15 residues. Germline CDR1 reads SEHNR; CDR2 reads FQNEAQ (reference sequence). The CDR3 nucleotides read TGTGCCAGCAGCTTAGACCTCCGGGGTAACACTGAAGCTTTCTTT. Its translation: CASSLDLRGNTEAFF.

The rearrangement links TRBV4-3 to TRBJ2-3; D may be TRBD1 or TRBD2 (6 bases each). CDR1 and CDR2 (germline): LGHNA, YSLEER. Trimming left V 3 bases short and J 2 bases short, with 9 bases between. The CDR3 has 14 amino acids. The CDR3 reads CASSHGGTTDTQYF. The CDR3 nucleotides are TGCGCCAGCAGCCACGGGGGCACCACAGATACGCAGTATTTT.

This clonotype was counted only a few times. The chain couples TRBV20-1 to TRBJ2-6; tentative D call: TRBD2 (6 bases). CDR3 length equals 16 residues. Germline-derived CDR1 and CDR2 are DFQATT and SNEGSKA (reference sequence). V lost 3 bases, J lost 0 bases, and 12 bases lay in between. The chain's CDR3 is CSASGSSSSGANVLTF. The DNA of the CDR3 is TGCAGTGCTAGCGGGAGCTCCTCCTCTGGGGCCAACGTCCTGACTTTC.

This chain joins TRBV29-1 and TRBJ2-7, with D possibly matching TRBD1 (6 bases). The CDR3 extends over 13 amino acids. Per the germline V gene, CDR1 is SQVTM and CDR2 is ANQGSEA. V dropped 7 bases and J dropped 0 bases, with 13 bases sitting between them. CDR3 bases: TGCAGCGGTCACGGACAGTTCTCCTACGAGCAGTACTTC. Translation gives CSGHGQFSYEQYF.

In regard to this clonotype: Possible read error: a much larger clone is one base away. The CDR3 ends on some other residue instead of the conserved phenylalanine or tryptophan, so this is likely a read error. The CDR3 sequence is CSVGLAGCEQFI. The CDR3, as DNA: TGCAGCGTCGGACTAGCGGGGTGTGAGCAGTTCATC. The chain has TRBV29-1 and TRBJ2-1, with TRBD2 identical over 12 bases. The V and J ends lost 6 bases and 9 bases, in that order; junction bases with no gene match: 3. Germline CDR1 is SQVTM and CDR2 is ANQGSEA. This CDR3 is 12 amino acids long.

This chain links TRBV7-2 with TRBJ2-4; tentatively, D is TRBD1 (5 bases). This CDR3 has 13 amino acids. Germline lookup yields CDR1 SGHTA and CDR2 FQGNSA. V dropped 10 bases and J dropped 0 bases, with 10 bases sitting between them. CDR3 DNA sequence: TGTGCCAACAGGCCGGTAGCCAAAAACATTCAGTACTTC. It translates to CANRPVAKNIQYF.

The gene calls are TRBV12-3 or TRBV12-4 and TRBJ1-1, with D possibly matching TRBD1 (6 bases). The CDR3 consists of 14 residues. The V end lost 6 bases, the J end lost 5 bases, and 16 bases lay between the germline ends. CDR3 nucleotide sequence: TGTGCCAGCAGAACCGTACAGGGATGGACTGAAGCTTTCTTT. Protein product: CASRTVQGWTEAFF.

Note on this clonotype: A read error may account for a junction end that differs from germline. The V gene is TRBV18, the J gene TRBJ2-7; no definite D call. The V gene's germline CDR1 is KGHSH and CDR2 LQKENI. The length of the CDR3 is 13 residues. The CDR3 region has the DNA TGTGCCAGCTCACCAGTCGGGCTTGAGACCCAGTCCTTC. It encodes CASSPVGLETQSF.

The chain is built from TRBV12-3 or TRBV12-4 and TRBJ1-1; D is unresolved. The CDR3 loop spans 13 amino acids. Trimming took off 5 bases at V and 4 bases at J, with 11 bases between the two ends. The CDR3: CASSLKEGTEAFF. The CDR3 nucleotides read TGTGCCAGCAGTCTGAAGGAGGGCACTGAAGCTTTCTTT.

V usage is TRBV27 and J usage is TRBJ2-7; D remains ambiguous. Trimming left V 0 bases short and J 7 bases short, with 13 bases between. Germline V gives CDR1 MNHEY, CDR2 SMNVEV (reference sequence). The CDR3 runs to 14 residues. The CDR3 reads CASSLSRSLGEQYF. Here the CDR3 DNA reads TGTGCCAGCAGTTTATCGCGGAGCCTGGGGGAGCAGTACTTC.

This chain joins TRBV4-2 and TRBJ2-1; D is perhaps TRBD2 (6 bases). Germline V gene sequence: CDR1 LGHNA, CDR2 YNFKEQ. The CDR3 has 14 amino acids. Trimming shortened V by 1 base and J by 6 bases, and 10 bases separated the two germline ends. The CDR3 is CASSQVEGGNEQFF. In DNA form, the CDR3 reads TGTGCCAGCAGCCAAGTGGAGGGTGGCAATGAGCAGTTCTTC.

This chain links TRBV28 with TRBJ2-3; D gene uncertain. Trimming removed 8 bases at V and 0 bases at J, with 6 bases between. The CDR3 contains 12 residues. Germline values: CDR1 MDHEN, CDR2 SYDVKM. In nucleotides, the CDR3 is TGTGCCAGCGACGGGAGCACAGATACGCAGTATTTT. As protein: CASDGSTDTQYF. The complete variable domain, with remaining parts taken from reference TRBV28 and TRBJ2-3, reads DVKVTQSSRYLVKRTGEKVFLECVQDMDHENMFWYRQDPGLGLRLIYFSYDVKMKEKGDIPEGYSVSREKKERFSLILESASTNQTSMYLCASDGSTDTQYFGPGTRLTVL.

This clonotype appeared a few times. The rearrangement uses TRBV20-1 and TRBJ1-5, with 7 bases lining up with TRBD1. Germline CDR1 reads DFQATT; CDR2 reads SNEGSKA (reference sequence). This CDR3 is built from 16 residues. The J segment lost 2 bases and the V segment lost 0 bases, leaving 7 bases of the junction unmatched. The CDR3 DNA follows: TGCAGTGCTAGAGATCCGACAGGGTGGGGCAATCAGCCCCAGCATTTT. Protein product: CSARDPTGWGNQPQHF.

The sample holds a few counts of this clonotype. The V and J genes are TRBV7-2 and TRBJ2-5; unclear D gene. This CDR3 comprises 13 residues. The germline V and J ends were trimmed by 5 bases and 3 bases, with 10 bases remaining between them. Germline V gives CDR1 SGHTA, CDR2 FQGNSA. In DNA, the CDR3 is TGTGCCAGCAGCGTCGGAGACGAAGAGACCCAGTACTTC. Its translation: CASSVGDEETQYF.